This TCR beta chain stems from a study of blood T cell repertoires in COVID-19. At the level of the study: Nucleic acid was either cDNA or gDNA, and it came from T cells, B-cell-depleted T cells, or PBMCs.

This clone was recorded a few times. Authors' analysis steps: By means of reference gene primer amplification, nucleated cell counts were estimated. Here immunoSEQ multiplex PCR was the method, and the copy in TCRdb shows in-frame clones only, minus some. The V and J calls and clone size come from that table; D and trimming were worked out from the DNA. The sample holds almost 50,000 clones, 79% seen once. This clonotype was sampled from a man between 65 and 85 years old with acute or convalescent COVID-19. Sequencing used peripheral blood.

The CDR3: CASSKQTGGRTGTEAFF. The CDR3 DNA follows: TGTGCCAGCAGCAAACAAACGGGAGGGAGGACAGGCACTGAAGCTTTCTTT. The rearrangement uses TRBV9 and TRBJ1-1, with 7 bases identical to TRBD1. V shed 4 bases and J 4 bases; nucleotides not matched to a gene: 16. CDR1 and CDR2 (germline): SGDLS, YYNGEE. CDR3 length: 17 residues.